The 20 T cell receptor beta chains below were found in one sample sequenced in a study of cytomegalovirus exposure and HLA in healthy donors. The study ran its PCR with 60 Vbeta and 13 Jbeta primers. Only in-frame clones appear in the TCRdb table, and some are missing; sequencing was by immunoSEQ multiplex PCR. There are 35,000 to 45,000 clones in the sample; 70% to 85% occur only once, and roughly a tenth lies in the top ten. Sequenced input: PBMCs. All receptors derive from a woman between 18 and 29 years old in good health and CMV-seropositive.

The chain couples TRBV4-2 to TRBJ2-2; 7 nucleotides line up with TRBD1. Germline V gene data show CDR1 as LGHNA and CDR2 as YNFKEQ. V lost 1 base and J lost 6; bases outside the gene matches: 11. The CDR3 contains 17 residues. The CDR3 coding sequence is TGTGCCAGCAGCCAAGTCTGGGCAGGGGGAATCCCCGGGGAGCTGTTTTTT. It translates to CASSQVWAGGIPGELFF.

This chain joins TRBV4-2 and TRBJ2-3; 11 bases align to TRBD2. The CDR3 spans 16 residues. Germline lookup yields CDR1 LGHNA and CDR2 YNFKEQ. The V gene end was trimmed by 5 bases and the J gene end by 2 bases; junction bases not matched to a gene: 6. For the CDR3, the DNA is TGTGCCAGCAGCGTTGGGACTAGCGGTAACACAGATACGCAGTATTTT. This encodes CASSVGTSGNTDTQYF.

Comment on this clone: One junction end disagrees with the germline gene, perhaps due to a read error. The chain links TRBV4-1 to TRBJ1-3; 8 bases are shared with TRBD1. Germline CDR1 MGHRA, CDR2 YSYEKL. This CDR3 has 16 residues. This chain's CDR3 is CASSPHSDRAGDTIYF. The CDR3 coding sequence is TGCGCCAGCAGCCCCCATTCGGACAGGGCTGGAGACACCATATATTTT.

The chain joins TRBV4-3 to TRBJ2-7; possibly TRBD2 for D (6 bases). The CDR3 is 13 amino acids. In germline, CDR1 is LGHNA, CDR2 YSLEER. The germline V and J ends were trimmed by 2 bases and 7 bases, with 12 bases remaining between them. The CDR3 sequence: CASSQLLAGEQYF. CDR3 bases: TGCGCCAGCAGCCAACTACTTGCGGGGGAGCAGTACTTC.

V usage is TRBV7-8 and J usage is TRBJ2-7; the match to TRBD2 covers 9 bases. V dropped 4 bases and J dropped 2; count of bases not matched to a gene: 15. Germline values: CDR1 SGHVS, CDR2 FQNEAQ. This CDR3 has 18 amino acids. The CDR3 nucleotides read TGTGCCAGCAGCTCATACCCCAGTAGTCTAGCGGGACCCTACGAGCAGTACTTC. It codes for CASSSYPSSLAGPYEQYF.

The rearrangement joins TRBV28 to TRBJ1-2; D gene ambiguous. V was cut by 4 bases and J by 8 bases, with 17 bases left in between. CDR1 and CDR2 (germline): MDHEN, SYDVKM. This CDR3 has 14 amino acids. The CDR3 DNA is TGTGCCAGCAGTTCGCCGGGAGAAAGTCGAGGCTACACCTTC. As protein: CASSSPGESRGYTF.

CDR3 bases: TGTGCCTTAGACAGGGGCACTGAAGCTTTCTTT. As protein: CALDRGTEAFF. This chain connects TRBV30 to TRBJ1-1, with 8 positions matching TRBD1. After removal of 7 bases from V and 4 bases from J, the junction contained 2 bases not matched to a gene. Germline V gene lookup returns CDR1 GTSNPN and CDR2 SVGIG (reference sequence). The CDR3 runs to 11 residues.

The CDR3 DNA reads TGTGCCAGCAGCTCGCGCCCGGATACGCAGTATTTT. It is translated as CASSSRPDTQYF. The chain has TRBV11-2 and TRBJ2-3; unclear D gene. V lost 4 bases and J 6 bases, leaving 8 bases between the germline ends. Germline V CDR1 and CDR2: SGHAT, FQNNGV. The CDR3 has 12 amino acids.

The rearrangement joins TRBV19 to TRBJ2-7, with TRBD2 identical over 9 bases. Germline CDR1 is LNHDA and CDR2 is SQIVND (reference sequence). V shed 5 bases, J shed 5 bases, and the junction held 22 bases outside the gene matches. CDR3 length: 19 residues. This CDR3 is CASSPRSYDGASGDDEQYF. Written as DNA, the CDR3 is TGTGCCAGTAGTCCACGGTCATACGACGGGGCTAGCGGGGACGACGAGCAGTACTTC.

The chain combines TRBV2 with TRBJ2-7; D might be TRBD1 (6 bases). This CDR3 is 14 amino acids long. The germline V gene has CDR1 SNHLY and CDR2 FYNNEI. V was pared by 8 bases and J by 2 bases, with 16 bases between. The CDR3 protein is CASLSRGRAYEQYF. For the CDR3, the DNA is TGTGCCAGCCTTTCCAGGGGAAGAGCCTACGAGCAGTACTTC.

V and J are TRBV4-3 and TRBJ1-4; tentatively, D is TRBD1 (6 bases). V was pared by 1 base and J by 5 bases, with 14 bases between. The CDR3 has 16 residues. Germline V gene data show CDR1 as LGHNA and CDR2 as YSLEER. CDR3: CASSQARGNLNEKLFF. CDR3 DNA sequence: TGCGCCAGCAGCCAAGCAAGGGGGAATCTAAATGAAAAACTGTTTTTT.

This clone was counted between two and nine times. The CDR3: CAWSTWGGLDTEAFF. The CDR3 coding sequence is TGTGCCTGGAGCACCTGGGGGGGGTTAGACACTGAAGCTTTCTTT. The chain couples TRBV30 to TRBJ1-1, with D possibly TRBD1 on 5 matching bases. The CDR3 extends over 15 amino acids. Germline assignment: CDR1 GTSNPN and CDR2 SVGIG (reference sequence). The V end lost 3 bases, the J end lost 3 bases, and 17 bases lay between the germline ends.

The rearrangement joins TRBV7-6 to TRBJ2-3; no definite D call. This CDR3 has 15 residues. V was clipped by 0 bases and J by 2 bases, with 9 bases between them. Germline CDR1 and CDR2: SGHVS and FNYEAQ. CDR3 in DNA: TGTGCCAGCAGCTTAGCGGAGCATACCACAGATACGCAGTATTTT. Translating gives CASSLAEHTTDTQYF.

CDR3 residues: CASSQMTSGYEQYF. The CDR3 coding sequence is TGCGCCAGCAGCCAAATGACTAGCGGCTACGAGCAGTACTTC. The V gene is TRBV4-3, the J gene TRBJ2-5, with 9 bases that match TRBD2. TRBJ2-7 matches the DNA end more closely, so the J call is doubtful. This CDR3 has 14 amino acids. Germline-derived CDR1 and CDR2 are LGHNA and YSLEER.

This clone was seen more than once but under ten times. V is TRBV6-1 and J is TRBJ2-1; possibly TRBD2 for D (5 bases). This CDR3 contains 14 residues. Trimming left V 2 bases short and J 7 bases short, with 12 bases between. CDR1 and CDR2 from the germline V gene are MNHNS and SASEGT. As DNA, the CDR3 is TGTGCCAGCAGTGAAATGGAGGAGGCGAATGAGCAGTTCTTC. Encoded protein: CASSEMEEANEQFF.

Only a few counts were recorded for this clone. The chain carries TRBV5-6 and TRBJ1-6; the D gene is possibly TRBD1 (5 bases). CDR3 length equals 12 residues. Trimming took 2 bases from V and 8 from J, leaving 5 bases between them. CDR1 is SGHDT, CDR2 YYEEEE, per germline. This CDR3 is CASSFRDSPLHF. CDR3 sequence (DNA): TGTGCCAGCAGCTTCAGGGATTCACCCCTCCACTTT.

This chain links TRBV6-1 with TRBJ2-5; D perhaps matches TRBD1 (6 bases). The V gene's germline CDR1 is MNHNS and CDR2 SASEGT. CDR3 size: 15 residues. V gave up 2 bases and J gave up 1 base, with 11 bases separating them. The CDR3 bases are TGTGCCAGCAGTGAAAACAGGGCCCTCCAAGAGACCCAGTACTTC. Protein sequence: CASSENRALQETQYF.

The chain links TRBV21-1 to TRBJ2-5; the D call TRBD1 from the table was never checked on the DNA. TRBV21-1 is noted as a pseudogene. This CDR3 comprises 17 residues. CDR3 bases: TGTGCCAGCAGCTTCCGGACTGTCCCAGGGGAAAAAGAGACCCAGTACTTC. Its translation: CASSFRTVPGEKETQYF.

On this clone itself: A junction end diverges from the germline sequence, so it may reflect a read error. The chain employs TRBV27 and TRBJ2-6, with D possibly being TRBD1 (5 bases). Germline V CDR1 and CDR2: MNHEY, SMNVEV (reference sequence). The CDR3 runs 13 residues. The CDR3 coding sequence is TGTGCCAGCAGCACGACTGGGGCCAACGTCCTGGCTTTC. Translated: CASSTTGANVLAF.

The CDR3 spells CASSEVWARGGTEAFF. In DNA form, the CDR3 reads TGTGCCAGCAGCGAAGTATGGGCCAGGGGAGGGACTGAAGCTTTCTTT. J is TRBJ1-1 and V is TRBV7-2; D may be TRBD1 (6 bases). CDR1 SGHTA and CDR2 FQGNSA come from the germline V gene. The CDR3 has 16 amino acids. V was trimmed by 5 bases and J by 5 bases, leaving 21 bases between them.